Sequencing of this TCR beta chain was carried out in a study of blood T cell repertoires in COVID-19. Profiling relied on immunoSEQ multiplex PCR, and the TCRdb table lists in-frame clones only, not all of them. The table lists about 98,000 clones, 70% to 90% of them singletons. This CDR3 is 15 amino acids long. CDR1 and CDR2 (germline): MNHEY, SMNVEV (reference sequence). Germline trimming cut 6 bases from V and 6 bases from J; bases unmatched to any gene: 8. Sequencing was performed on peripheral blood. The TCR sequence derives from a man between 65 and 80 years old with acute or convalescent COVID-19. The rearrangement links TRBV27 to TRBJ2-3; 11 nucleotides agree with TRBD2. The CDR3 spells CASSLGTSGMDTQYF. In DNA, the CDR3 is TGTGCCAGCAGCCTCGGGACTAGCGGTATGGATACGCAGTATTTT.